This TCR beta chain was sequenced during a study of T cells in localized non-small cell lung cancer (TCRdb year 2020). As for the study more broadly: The study examined T cell repertoires in approximately 240 patients with early-stage NSCLC and compared tumors with uninvolved tumor-adjacent lungs. The cohort consisted of approximately 240 treatment-naive NSCLC patients whose localized lung tumors had been resected. A mean age of about 66 years was recorded for the NSCLC patients, of whom around 140 were male and some 99 were female. Beyond this particular receptor, the publication reports: Because multi-region sequencing of the tumors was not done, intratumor heterogeneity could not be ruled out. Uninvolved tumor-adjacent lung showed the highest T cell clonality, higher than tumor, which suggests more focused antigenic responses in the uninvolved tumor-adjacent lung. A median of about 55 of the top 100 tumor clones were detected in paired uninvolved adjacent lung, and 28 of these tumor clones were also found among the top 100 clones of the paired uninvolved adjacent lung. Because the study design was exploratory, TCR variables were selected using unadjusted p-values without false-discovery rate correction. Higher blood T cell density associated with longer overall survival, while higher adjacent-lung clonality associated with shorter survival.

The junction shows trimming of 2 bases on V and 6 bases on J, plus 5 bases between the germline ends. The cysteine opens and the phenylalanine closes a CDR3 of 11 amino acids. The CDR3 DNA has 33 bases and is translated from base 1. Sequences MNHEY (CDR1) and SVGAGI (CDR2) are obtained from the germline V gene. This clone came up once. The target of this receptor is not known. Per-nucleotide qualities are absent, and no much larger clonotype sits a single base away. The immunoSEQ Assay was used to sequence TCR beta CDR3 regions from DNA. The paper's processing steps were these. T cell density was computed as TCR beta template counts normalized to usable DNA estimated by amplifying housekeeping genes. Using the preseqR package, richness was estimated by extrapolating to 120,000 templates for tissue samples and 400,000 templates for PBMC samples. Clonality was defined by subtracting Pielou's evenness from one. Tissue-enriched TCRs were identified by differential abundance testing using productive amino-acid clonotypes, minimum total count 5 and alpha 0.1. The Jaccard Index and the Morisita Overlap Index were used to measure repertoire overlap between compartments. TCR beta CDR3s were clustered by GLIPH together with public tetramer-defined viral CDR3s, and at least three viral sequences plus V-gene enrichment were required for viral motifs. TCRdb's version of the immuneACCESS table is confined to in-frame rearrangements and falls short of the full clone set. An unresolved V gene accounts for under half of the shortfall where checked; the remainder is of unknown origin. V and J calls and clone size are those listed in that table; D and trimming were worked out from the DNA. Present in this sample are 30,000 to 45,000 clones, 81% of which were seen just once. In total, the top ten clones hold roughly 6.6% of the sample.

At diagnosis, tumor, uninvolved tumor-adjacent lung and peripheral blood were collected and then preserved as a mix of FFPE and fresh-frozen material. For TCR repertoire profiling, the blood samples were analyzed as peripheral blood mononuclear cells. This specimen was peripheral blood mononuclear cells, taken before any cancer treatment. The clonotype originates from a male donor at least 60 years old with stage II lung adenocarcinoma. The rearranged chain carries TRBV6-5 and TRBJ2-7; no D gene call is confident. The CDR3 region has the sequence CASSYRAEQYF. The bases read TGTGCCAGCAGTTACAGGGCCGAGCAGTACTTC.